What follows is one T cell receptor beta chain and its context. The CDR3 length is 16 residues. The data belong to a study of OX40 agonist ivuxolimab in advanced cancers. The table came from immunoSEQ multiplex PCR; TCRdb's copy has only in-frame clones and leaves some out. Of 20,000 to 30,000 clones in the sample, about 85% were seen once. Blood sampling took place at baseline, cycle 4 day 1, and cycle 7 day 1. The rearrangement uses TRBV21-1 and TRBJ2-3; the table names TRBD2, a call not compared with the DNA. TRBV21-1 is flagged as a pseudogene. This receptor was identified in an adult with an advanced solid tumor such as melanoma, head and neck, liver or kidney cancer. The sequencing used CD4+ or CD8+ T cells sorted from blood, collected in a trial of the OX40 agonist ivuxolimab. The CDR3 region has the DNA TGTGCCAGCAGCAAAGGTGGTAGCGGGAGAGCAGATACGCAGTATTTT. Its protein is CASSKGGSGRADTQYF.